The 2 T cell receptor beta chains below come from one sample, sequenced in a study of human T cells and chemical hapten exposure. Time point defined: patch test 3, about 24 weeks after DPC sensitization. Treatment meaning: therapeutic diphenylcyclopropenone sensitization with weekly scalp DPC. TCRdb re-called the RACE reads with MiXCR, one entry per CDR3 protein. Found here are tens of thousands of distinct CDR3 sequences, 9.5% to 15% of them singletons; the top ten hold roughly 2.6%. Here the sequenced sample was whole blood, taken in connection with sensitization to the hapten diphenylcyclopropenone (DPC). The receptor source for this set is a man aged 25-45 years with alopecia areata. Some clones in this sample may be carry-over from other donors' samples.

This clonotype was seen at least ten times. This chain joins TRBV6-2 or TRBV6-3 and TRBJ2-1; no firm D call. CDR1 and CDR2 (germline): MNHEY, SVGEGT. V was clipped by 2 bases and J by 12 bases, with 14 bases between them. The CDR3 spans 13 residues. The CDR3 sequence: CASSYNIPPGQFF. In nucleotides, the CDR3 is TGTGCCAGCAGTTACAATATCCCTCCTGGGCAGTTCTTC.

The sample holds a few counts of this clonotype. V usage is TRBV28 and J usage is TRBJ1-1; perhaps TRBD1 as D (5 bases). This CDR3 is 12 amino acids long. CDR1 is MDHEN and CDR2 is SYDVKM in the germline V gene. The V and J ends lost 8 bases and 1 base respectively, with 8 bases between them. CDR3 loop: CASRGQNTEAFF. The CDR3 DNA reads TGTGCCAGCCGCGGACAGAACACTGAAGCTTTCTTT.